This is a list of T cell receptor beta chains from one sample in a study of PD-1 blockade in classical Hodgkin lymphoma. The protocol was immunoSEQ multiplex PCR, while the TCRdb copy is restricted to in-frame clones and leaves out a portion. The table lists about 36,000 clones, roughly three quarters of them singletons. The sequencing here drew on peripheral blood mononuclear cells (PBMCs), taken before the second cycle of nivolumab. The source is a human donor with classical Hodgkin lymphoma. Both conserved end residues are part of each CDR3. Fields, in order: V gene, CDR3 length, D gene, clone size, J gene, CDR3 DNA, CDR3 protein. The D gene is left open where the match is weak. The size entry is marked missing in some rows and otherwise reads once, few, many or a size class.

TRBV10-3,13,-,-,TRBJ1-5,TGTGCCATCAAGGGGGACGGAAATCAGCCCCAGCATTTT,CAIKGDGNQPQHF
TRBV19,13,-,-,TRBJ1-2,TGTGCCAGTAGTATGAGGGGCGACTATGGCTACACCTTC,CASSMRGDYGYTF
TRBV7-2,13,-,-,TRBJ2-7,TGTGCCAGCAAAGGCCGGGTCTCCAACGAGCAGTACTTC,CASKGRVSNEQYF
TRBV25-1,14,TRBD1,-,TRBJ2-1,TGTGCCAGCAGTGCGGGACAGTTCTACAATGAGCAGTTCTTC,CASSAGQFYNEQFF
TRBV4-1,13,-,once,TRBJ2-5,TGCGCCAGCAGCCAACAGGGGCGAGAGACCCAGTACTTC,CASSQQGRETQYF
TRBV6-5,13,-,few,TRBJ1-1,TGTGCCAGCAGTTACGGTGGCCTCACTGAAGCTTTCTTT,CASSYGGLTEAFF
TRBV10-3,14,-,medium-sized,TRBJ1-2,TGTGCCATCGCTGGCAGGTCGGGGGGCTATGGCTACACCTTC,CAIAGRSGGYGYTF
TRBV29-1,13,TRBD1,-,TRBJ1-1,TGCAGCGGCGTCCCGGGACAGGGGACTGAAGCTTTCTTT,CSGVPGQGTEAFF
TRBV2,14,-,-,TRBJ2-5,TGTGCCAGCATCTTGGAAGAAGGGGTCCAGACCCAGTACTTC,CASILEEGVQTQYF
TRBV11-1,15,-,-,TRBJ1-4,TGTGCCAGCAGCTTGATGGGCCGTTTGAATGAAAAACTGTTTTTT,CASSLMGRLNEKLFF
TRBV29-1,14,-,once,TRBJ1-2,TGCAGCGTTGCCGGACAGACTCTTAACTATGGCTACACCTTC,CSVAGQTLNYGYTF
TRBV6-6,15,-,-,TRBJ2-1,TGTGCCAGCAGTGTCCCAGGGTCCTCCTACAATGAGCAGTTCTTC,CASSVPGSSYNEQFF
TRBV6-5,14,TRBD2,-,TRBJ2-7,TGTGCCAGCAGTTCCGTCGGGGGGGGCTACGAGCAGTACTTC,CASSSVGGGYEQYF
TRBV7-7,13,-,-,TRBJ2-1,TGTGCCAGCAGCTTAGAGGGGCGGGGTGAGCAGTTCTTC,CASSLEGRGEQFF
TRBV7-9,14,TRBD1,-,TRBJ2-7,TGTGCCAGCAGCTTATCAGGGGGCGCGGTTGAGCAGTACTTC,CASSLSGGAVEQYF
TRBV25-1,15,-,-,TRBJ1-4,TGTGCCAGCAGTGAGCAAAGGGAGGCTAATGAAAAACTGTTTTTT,CASSEQREANEKLFF
TRBV15,15,-,-,TRBJ2-5,TGTGCCACCAGCCCTCCTCGGGGGCAGGGGGAGACCCAGTACTTC,CATSPPRGQGETQYF
TRBV10-3,15,TRBD1,-,TRBJ2-7,TGTGCCATCAGTGTAGACAGGGGGCTCTCCTACGAGCAGTACTTC,CAISVDRGLSYEQYF
TRBV6-1,14,-,-,TRBJ2-7,TGTGCCAGCAGTTCCGGGGCCAGCTCCTACGAGCAGTACTTC,CASSSGASSYEQYF
TRBV11-3,16,TRBD2,-,TRBJ2-1,TGTGCCAGCACCCCGCTGGGCGGGGGGTATAACAATGAGCAGTTCTTC,CASTPLGGGYNNEQFF
TRBV6-1,15,-,few,TRBJ1-5,TGTGCCAGCAGACCAGACACCTCCCCCCATCAGCCCCAGCATTTT,CASRPDTSPHQPQHF
TRBV12-5,13,-,-,TRBJ2-2,TGTGCTAGTGGCCCCAGGGCTGCCGGGGAGCTGTTTTTT,CASGPRAAGELFF
TRBV5-1,16,-,once,TRBJ1-2,TGCGCCAGCAGCTTAGGCCACATAAACGGTAGAGTTAGCTACACCTTC,CASSLGHINGRVSYTF
TRBV10-3,12,-,few,TRBJ1-1,TGTGCCACTTCACGGAGGGACACTGAAGCTTTCTTT,CATSRRDTEAFF
TRBV7-3,14,TRBD1,-,TRBJ1-2,TGTGCCAGCAGCGCCCCCGGGACAGGGGGCGGCTACACCTTC,CASSAPGTGGGYTF
TRBV5-4,14,-,-,TRBJ1-1,TGTGCCAGCAGCGGGCCCCAAGGGCGCACTGAAGCTTTCTTT,CASSGPQGRTEAFF
TRBV25-1,15,TRBD1,-,TRBJ1-2,TGTGCCACCTCGGACAGGGAGGGGGTTAGCTATGGCTACACCTTC,CATSDREGVSYGYTF
TRBV10-3,15,-,-,TRBJ2-7,TGTGCCATCAGTGGCCGGGGGGCACCCTCCTACGAGCAGTACTTC,CAISGRGAPSYEQYF
TRBV4-1,15,TRBD2,-,TRBJ2-7,TGCGCCAGCAGTTACGTTAGCGGGGCCCAATACGAGCAGTACTTC,CASSYVSGAQYEQYF
TRBV7-9,15,TRBD1,few,TRBJ1-1,TGTGCCAGCAGCTTAGGCAAGGGGGCGAACACTGAAGCTTTCTTT,CASSLGKGANTEAFF
TRBV4-3,15,-,-,TRBJ2-2,TGCGCCAGCAGCCAAGCGCTACTAACTACCGGGGAGCTGTTTTTT,CASSQALLTTGELFF
TRBV18,12,-,few,TRBJ2-2,TGTGCCAGCTCACCAGAGGTCGGGGAGCTGTTTTTT,CASSPEVGELFF
TRBV10-3,13,-,-,TRBJ2-2,TGTGCCATCAGACCGGTCAGCACCGGGGAGCTGTTTTTT,CAIRPVSTGELFF
TRBV5-6,14,TRBD1,few,TRBJ1-5,TGTGCCAGCAGCTTGACAGGGGGCAATCAGCCCCAGCATTTT,CASSLTGGNQPQHF
TRBV10-1,14,TRBD2,-,TRBJ2-7,TGCGCCAGCAGAACCGGGACTAGGCCCTACGAGCAGTACTTC,CASRTGTRPYEQYF
TRBV27,15,TRBD1,-,TRBJ2-7,TGTGCCAGCAGTTTGGCGGGACAGGACTCCTACGAGCAGTACTTC,CASSLAGQDSYEQYF
TRBV2,14,-,-,TRBJ1-6,TGTGCCAGCAGAGCCGGGACCTATAATTCACCCCTCCACTTT,CASRAGTYNSPLHF
TRBV5-1,16,TRBD1,-,TRBJ1-1,TGCGCCAGCAGCTCGGACAGGGGGGTCCAACTCACTGAAGCTTTCTTT,CASSSDRGVQLTEAFF
TRBV28,18,TRBD1,few,TRBJ1-2,TGTGCCAGCAGTTTATGGCGAACAGGGGGGGTAGGGAACTATGGCTACACCTTC,CASSLWRTGGVGNYGYTF
TRBV15,17,TRBD2,-,TRBJ2-4,TGTGCCACCAGCAGAGATCTTAGCGGGGTCTCCAAAAACATTCAGTACTTC,CATSRDLSGVSKNIQYF
TRBV19,11,-,-,TRBJ2-1,TGTGCCAGTATCAGCTACAATGAGCAGTTCTTC,CASISYNEQFF
TRBV19,18,TRBD1,-,TRBJ2-1,TGTGCCAGTAGCCCAGGGTGGGCTACAGGGGGGTTTTTCCATGAGCAGTTCTTC,CASSPGWATGGFFHEQFF
TRBV7-2,13,-,-,TRBJ1-2,TGTGCCAGCAGCTTAGCTCAAGTCTATGGCTACACCTTC,CASSLAQVYGYTF
TRBV7-9,13,-,few,TRBJ1-2,TGTGCCAGCAGCTTAGCGGATGGCTATGGCTACACCTTC,CASSLADGYGYTF
TRBV27,14,TRBD2,-,TRBJ2-7,TGTGCCAGCAGTTTTGTGGGGGGGTCCTACGAGCAGTACTTC,CASSFVGGSYEQYF
TRBV6-1,18,TRBD2,-,TRBJ2-3,TGTGCCAGCAGTGACGCGATTTTGGCGGGGGGGGTCACAGATACGCAGTATTTT,CASSDAILAGGVTDTQYF
TRBV5-4,13,TRBD1,-,TRBJ2-7,TGTGCCAGCAGCTCAGGGGGCTCCTACGAGCAGTACTTC,CASSSGGSYEQYF
TRBV28,13,-,-,TRBJ2-4,TGTGCCAGCAGACGCACCGCGGAAGGAATTCAGTACTTC,CASRRTAEGIQYF
TRBV5-8,15,TRBD2,-,TRBJ2-7,TGTGCCAGCAGCTTGGAGGGACTAGCGGGGGGGCAGCGGTACTTC,CASSLEGLAGGQRYF
TRBV25-1,12,-,few,TRBJ2-7,TGTGCCAGCTCATCCTTCACCTACGAGCAGTACTTC,CASSSFTYEQYF
TRBV28,13,-,few,TRBJ2-7,TGTGCCAGCAGCCCGTCGAGGTTTCGGGAGCAGTACTTC,CASSPSRFREQYF
TRBV7-2,14,-,-,TRBJ1-1,TGTGCCAGCAGCTTAGACAGCGGAGGCACTGAAGCTTTCTTT,CASSLDSGGTEAFF
TRBV27,13,TRBD2,-,TRBJ2-7,TGTGCCAGCAGTTTTAGCGGGAGCCTCGAGCAGTACTTC,CASSFSGSLEQYF
TRBV7-9,16,TRBD1,-,TRBJ1-2,TGTGCCAGCAGCTTAGCCTTGGGACAGAATAACTATGGCTACACCTTC,CASSLALGQNNYGYTF
TRBV9,11,-,few,TRBJ1-2,TGTGCCAGCAGCACTAGTGGGGGCTACACCTTC,CASSTSGGYTF
TRBV2,14,TRBD1,-,TRBJ2-7,TGTGCCAGCAGTGATCAGGGGGAAGTGTACGAGCAGTACTTC,CASSDQGEVYEQYF